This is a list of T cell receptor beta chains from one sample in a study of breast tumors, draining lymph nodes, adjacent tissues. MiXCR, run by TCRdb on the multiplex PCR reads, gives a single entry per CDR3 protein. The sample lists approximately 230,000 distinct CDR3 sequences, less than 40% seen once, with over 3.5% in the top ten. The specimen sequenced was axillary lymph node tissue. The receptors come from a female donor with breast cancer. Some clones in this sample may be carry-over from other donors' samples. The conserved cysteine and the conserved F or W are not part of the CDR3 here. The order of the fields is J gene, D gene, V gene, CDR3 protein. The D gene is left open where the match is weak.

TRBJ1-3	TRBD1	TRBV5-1	ASSPSPGQGLAFSGNTIY
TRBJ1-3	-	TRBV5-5	ASSLFPPRGDSGNTIY
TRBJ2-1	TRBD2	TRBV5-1	ASSLGLAGGPAYNEQF
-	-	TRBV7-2	ASSLVGASTDTQH
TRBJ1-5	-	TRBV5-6	ASSLASNQPQH
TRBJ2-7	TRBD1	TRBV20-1	SAAGQGGNEQY
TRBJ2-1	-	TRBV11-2	ASSLIIASSYNEQF
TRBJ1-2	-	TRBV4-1	ASSHRVENYGYT
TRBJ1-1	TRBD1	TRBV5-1	ASSLTPDRDGTEAF
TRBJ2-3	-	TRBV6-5	ASSYRRHLSTDTQY
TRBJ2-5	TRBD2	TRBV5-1	ASSFLAGEHETQY
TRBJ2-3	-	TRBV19	ASSSDRAADTQY
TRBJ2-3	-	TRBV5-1	ASSLVRGNTDTQY
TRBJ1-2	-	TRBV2	ASSEALLGLGYT
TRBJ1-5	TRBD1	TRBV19	ASSSQGGQPQH
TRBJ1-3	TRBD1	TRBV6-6	ASSYSKRGRNTIY
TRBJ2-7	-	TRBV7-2	ASSDPYEQY
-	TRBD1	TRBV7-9	ASSRDRGLEQF
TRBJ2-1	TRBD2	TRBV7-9	ASRIVNSGRLYNEQF
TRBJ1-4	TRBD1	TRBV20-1	SASSPPGQEEKLF
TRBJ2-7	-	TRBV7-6	ASSSIGQGGEQY
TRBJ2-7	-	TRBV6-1	ASSAALYEQY
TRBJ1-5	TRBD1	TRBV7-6	ASSLGGGQGISINQPQH
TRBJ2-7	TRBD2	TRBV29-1	SVVGRTSGIGGEQY
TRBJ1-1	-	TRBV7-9	ASSLTPRTANTEAF
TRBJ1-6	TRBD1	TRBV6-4	ASSPDRGSPLH
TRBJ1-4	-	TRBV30	AWSVGKLF
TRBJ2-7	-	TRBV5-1	ASKPWEGPGEQY
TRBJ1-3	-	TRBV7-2	ASSPTPGGPGNTIY
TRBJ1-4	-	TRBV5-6	ASSKGQINEKLF
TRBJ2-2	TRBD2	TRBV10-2	ASSEPGTSGRTGELF
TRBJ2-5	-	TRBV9	ASRTAGGEETQY
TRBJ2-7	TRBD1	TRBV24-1	ATSVPTPRDRTYEQY
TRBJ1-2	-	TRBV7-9	ASSLGTPGVYGYT
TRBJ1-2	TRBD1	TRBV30	ALQGAANYGYT
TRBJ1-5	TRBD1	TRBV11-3	ASSVEGSSGTGCQPQH
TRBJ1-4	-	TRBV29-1	SLAGGGGEKLF
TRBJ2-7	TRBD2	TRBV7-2	ASSLRGLAGGPAY
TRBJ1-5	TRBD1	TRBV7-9	ASSLVGTGTMSNQPQH
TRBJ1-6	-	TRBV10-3	AISENQGVPPLH
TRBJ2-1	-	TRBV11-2	ASVEGAKSYNEQF
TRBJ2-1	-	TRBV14	ASSQVTGWGSYNEQF
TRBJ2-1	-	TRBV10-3	AISDVGDSSSYNEQF
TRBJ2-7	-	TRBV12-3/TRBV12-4	ASSLFRGAHEQY
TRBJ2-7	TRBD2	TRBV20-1	SARRRGGLDEQY
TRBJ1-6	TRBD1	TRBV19	ASNPTGENSPLH
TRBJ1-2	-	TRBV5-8	ASSLGTASYYGYT
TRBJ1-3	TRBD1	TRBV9	ASSVALGQGGNTIY
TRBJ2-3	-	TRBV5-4	ASSPAGGASTDTQY